Below, one T cell receptor (beta chain) is given with its context. Its antigen is not known. These data belong to a study of CD8 T cells in ankylosing spondylitis. Findings and limits, study-wide: Seemingly characteristic of ankylosing spondylitis blood was a TCR beta motif consisting of about 8 highly homologous variants.

TCRdb re-called the 5' RACE reads through MiXCR, storing one row per CDR3 protein. The sample carries some 840,000 distinct CDR3 sequences, about an eighth recorded once. V dropped 8 bases and J dropped 7; count of bases not matched to a gene: 9. Germline lookup yields CDR1 MNHEY and CDR2 SMNVEV (reference sequence). This CDR3 is built from 16 residues. The sample comprised blood, either unsorted or a sorted T cell fraction (not recorded which). This chain joins TRBV27 and TRBJ2-2; 14 bases map to TRBD2. The TCR sequence derives from a male donor with ankylosing spondylitis. The CDR3 region is CASGRLAGGRGGELFF. CDR3 nucleotide sequence: TGTGCCAGCGGGAGACTAGCGGGGGGGCGTGGCGGGGAGCTGTTTTTT.